Detailed here is one TCR beta chain. The data belong to a study of technical replicates of blood from four donors. Unmatched junction bases numbered 11, after V lost 1 base and J lost 6 bases. Germline assignment: CDR1 MDHEN and CDR2 SYDVKM. The CDR3 contains 17 residues. TCRdb keeps only in-frame clones here, not all; method: immunoSEQ multiplex PCR. The sample consists of approximately 95,000 clones, around 95% of them appearing once. The sequencing sample was made of T cells isolated from PBMCs. This receptor was taken from a human donor in good health. The chain has TRBV28 and TRBJ1-5; the match to TRBD1 covers 8 bases. The DNA for the CDR3 is TGTGCCAGCAGTTTATTGGGGGGGGACAGGAGTGGTCAGCCCCAGCATTTT. It translates to CASSLLGGDRSGQPQHF. Using reference TRBV28 and TRBJ1-5 for the parts outside the CDR3, the full variable domain is DVKVTQSSRYLVKRTGEKVFLECVQDMDHENMFWYRQDPGLGLRLIYFSYDVKMKEKGDIPEGYSVSREKKERFSLILESASTNQTSMYLCASSLLGGDRSGQPQHFGDGTRLSIL.